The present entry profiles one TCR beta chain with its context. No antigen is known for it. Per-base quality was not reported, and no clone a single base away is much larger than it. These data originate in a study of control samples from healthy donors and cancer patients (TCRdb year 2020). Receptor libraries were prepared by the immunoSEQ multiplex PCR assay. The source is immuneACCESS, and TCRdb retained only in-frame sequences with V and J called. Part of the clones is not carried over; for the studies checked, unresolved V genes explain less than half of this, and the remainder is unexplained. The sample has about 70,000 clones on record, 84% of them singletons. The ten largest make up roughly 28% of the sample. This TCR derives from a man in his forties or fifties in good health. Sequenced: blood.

The DNA sequence is TGCGCCAGCAGCCAAGGGCAGGGGAACACTGAAGCTTTCTTT. Its translation is CASSQGQGNTEAFF. The rearrangement combines TRBV4-1 with TRBJ1-1, and possibly TRBD1, on 5 matching bases. In the germline V gene, CDR1 corresponds to MGHRA and CDR2 to YSYEKL. From the cysteine up to the phenylalanine, the CDR3 has a length of 14 residues. This entry keeps only the CDR3 DNA: 42 bases, framed from base 1. V is clipped by 1 base and J by 1 base, and the sequence between their germline boundaries is 7 bases long.